Presented here are 4 T cell receptor beta chains from one specimen sequenced in a study of CD8 T cells in Susac syndrome. Reverse transcription of roughly 0.5 to 1 ug RNA was carried out with random hexamers. TCRdb recomputed calls from the immunoSEQ multiplex PCR reads with MiXCR, one row per CDR3 protein. This table holds about 94,000 distinct CDR3 sequences, about 93% found once. The sequenced sample was CD4+ T cells from PBMCs. The source of these receptors is a human donor with Susac syndrome.

The chain is built from TRBV5-1 and TRBJ2-5, with D perhaps being TRBD1 or TRBD2 (5 bases each). Germline V gene data show CDR1 as SGHRS and CDR2 as YFSETQ. The CDR3 has 15 residues. Trimming took 3 bases from V and 1 from J, leaving 13 bases between them. CDR3 amino acids: CASSSVRGGQETQYF. CDR3 DNA: TGCGCCAGCAGCTCCGTTCGTGGGGGCCAAGAGACCCAGTACTTC.

The CDR3 region has the DNA TGCAGTGCTAGGGAGTGGAGCTCCTACGAGCAGTACTTC. As protein: CSAREWSSYEQYF. V is TRBV20-1 and J is TRBJ2-7; no firm D call. Trimming pared 3 bases from V and 0 bases from J, leaving 9 bases between. The V gene's germline CDR1 is DFQATT and CDR2 SNEGSKA (reference sequence). CDR3 size: 13 residues.

J is TRBJ1-3 and V is TRBV9, with 7 bases fitting TRBD1. Unmatched junction bases numbered 8, after V lost 0 bases and J lost 2 bases. Germline loops: CDR1 SGDLS, CDR2 YYNGEE. The CDR3 is 17 amino acids. This chain's CDR3 is CASSVGVDRAPGNTIYF. The CDR3 region has the DNA TGTGCCAGCAGCGTAGGCGTCGACAGGGCCCCTGGAAACACCATATATTTT.

The V call is TRBV6-6, the J call TRBJ2-3; D gene unclear. CDR1 is MNHNY, CDR2 SVGAGI, per germline (reference sequence). The CDR3 has 12 amino acids. V lost 0 bases, J lost 6 bases, and 4 bases lay in between. The CDR3: CASSYSEDTQYF. In DNA form, the CDR3 reads TGTGCCAGCAGTTACTCGGAGGATACGCAGTATTTT.